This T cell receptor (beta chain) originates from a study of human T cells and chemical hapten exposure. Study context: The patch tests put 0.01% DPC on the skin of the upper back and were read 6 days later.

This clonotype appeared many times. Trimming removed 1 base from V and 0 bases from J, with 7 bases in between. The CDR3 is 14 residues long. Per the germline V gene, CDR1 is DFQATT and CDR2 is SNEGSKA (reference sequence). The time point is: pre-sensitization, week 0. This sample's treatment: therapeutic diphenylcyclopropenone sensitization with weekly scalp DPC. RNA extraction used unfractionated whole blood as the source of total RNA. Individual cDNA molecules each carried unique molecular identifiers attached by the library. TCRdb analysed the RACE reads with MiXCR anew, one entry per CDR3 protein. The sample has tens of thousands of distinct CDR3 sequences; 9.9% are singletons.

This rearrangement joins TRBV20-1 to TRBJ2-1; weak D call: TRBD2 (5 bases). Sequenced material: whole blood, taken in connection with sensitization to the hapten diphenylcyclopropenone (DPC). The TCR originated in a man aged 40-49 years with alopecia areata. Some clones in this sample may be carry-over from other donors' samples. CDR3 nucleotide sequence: TGCAGTGCTAGAGTTGGGAGCTCCTACAATGAGCAGTTCTTC. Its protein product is CSARVGSSYNEQFF.